This T cell receptor beta chain was profiled in a study of OX40 agonist ivuxolimab in advanced cancers. This clone was picked up a small number of times. Produced via immunoSEQ multiplex PCR; TCRdb's table is partial and in-frame only. This table has 90,000 to 100,000 clones, roughly nine tenths appearing once. The germline CDR1 and CDR2 sequences are MDHEN and SYDVKM. This CDR3 spans 16 amino acids. With 6 bases removed from V and 7 bases from J, the gap between germline ends came to 22 bases. The sequence was collected from an adult with an advanced solid tumor such as melanoma, head and neck, liver or kidney cancer. The chain links TRBV28 to TRBJ1-5; D is possibly TRBD1 (6 bases). The sample consisted of CD4+ or CD8+ T cells sorted from blood, taken in a trial of the OX40 agonist ivuxolimab. CDR3 in amino acids: CASRPDSRGFDQPQHF. The CDR3 nucleotides read TGTGCCAGCAGACCCGACTCCAGGGGTTTTGACCAGCCCCAGCATTTT.